This TCR beta chain was sequenced in a study of post-analysis software for immune sequencing data. Whole-study results and caveats: F measure clustering grouped samples strongly by preparation batch. Comparison of patients with controls showed 4 to 6 TRBV segments more frequent in patients, TRBV5-6, TRBV5-1 and TRBV20-1 among them. Compared with controls, patients showed significantly lower normalized Chao1 diversity.

This clonotype was picked up a small number of times. The target antigen is unknown. V gave up 0 bases and J gave up 5 bases; unmatched junction bases: 11. CDR1 SGHRS and CDR2 YFSETQ come from the germline V gene. The CDR3 has 17 amino acids. Incorporated into the TCR beta cDNA libraries were unique molecular identifiers, which served to reduce PCR and sequencing biases. TCRdb called the PCR reads again in MiXCR, with one record for every CDR3 protein. The sample has 150,000 to 200,000 distinct CDR3 sequences, roughly 31% seen once. The rearrangement uses TRBV5-1 and TRBJ2-1; 7 nucleotides agree with TRBD2. The source of this sequence is a girl aged 5 to 17 with multiple sclerosis. Sequencing was performed on blood. This CDR3 reads CASSLGGRERDDNEQFF. Here the CDR3 DNA reads TGCGCCAGCAGCTTGGGCGGGCGGGAGCGCGATGACAATGAGCAGTTCTTC.